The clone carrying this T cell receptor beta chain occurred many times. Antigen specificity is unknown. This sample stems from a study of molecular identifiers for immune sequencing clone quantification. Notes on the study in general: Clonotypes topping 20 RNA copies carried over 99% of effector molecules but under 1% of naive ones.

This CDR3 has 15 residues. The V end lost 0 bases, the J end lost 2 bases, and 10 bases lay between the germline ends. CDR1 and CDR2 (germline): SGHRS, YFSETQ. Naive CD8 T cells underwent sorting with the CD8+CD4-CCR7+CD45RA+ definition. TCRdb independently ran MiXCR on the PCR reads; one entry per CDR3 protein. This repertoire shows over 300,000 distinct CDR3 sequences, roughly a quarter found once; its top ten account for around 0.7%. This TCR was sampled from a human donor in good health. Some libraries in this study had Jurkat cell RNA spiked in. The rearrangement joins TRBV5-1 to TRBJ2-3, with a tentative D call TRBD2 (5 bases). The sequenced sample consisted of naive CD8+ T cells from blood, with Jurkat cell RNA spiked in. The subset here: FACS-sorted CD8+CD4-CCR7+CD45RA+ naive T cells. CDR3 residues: CASSLGLYDTDTQYF. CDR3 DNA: TGCGCCAGCAGCTTGGGACTATATGACACAGATACGCAGTATTTT.